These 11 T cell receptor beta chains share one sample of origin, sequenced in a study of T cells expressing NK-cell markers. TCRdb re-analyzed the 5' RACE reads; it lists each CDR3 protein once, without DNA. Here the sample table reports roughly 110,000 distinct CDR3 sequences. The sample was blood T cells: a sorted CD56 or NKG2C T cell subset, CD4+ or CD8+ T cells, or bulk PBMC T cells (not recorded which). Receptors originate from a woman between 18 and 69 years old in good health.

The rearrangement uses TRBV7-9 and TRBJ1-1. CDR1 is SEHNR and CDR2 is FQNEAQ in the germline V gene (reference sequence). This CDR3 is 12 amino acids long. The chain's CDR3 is CAIIQANTEAFF.

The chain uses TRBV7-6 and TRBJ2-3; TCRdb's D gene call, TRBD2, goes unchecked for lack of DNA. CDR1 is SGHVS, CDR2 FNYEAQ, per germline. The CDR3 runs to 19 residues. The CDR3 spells CASSLVSTSGSRATDTQYF.

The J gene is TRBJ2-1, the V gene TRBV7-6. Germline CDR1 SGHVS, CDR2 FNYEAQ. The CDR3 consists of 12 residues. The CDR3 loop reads CASSSRNNEQFF. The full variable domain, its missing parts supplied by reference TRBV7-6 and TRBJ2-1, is GAGVSQSPRYKVTKRGQDVALRCDPISGHVSLYWYRQALGQGPEFLTYFNYEAQQDKSGLPNDRFSAERPEGSISTLTIQRTEQRDSAMYRCASSSRNNEQFFGPGTRLTVL.

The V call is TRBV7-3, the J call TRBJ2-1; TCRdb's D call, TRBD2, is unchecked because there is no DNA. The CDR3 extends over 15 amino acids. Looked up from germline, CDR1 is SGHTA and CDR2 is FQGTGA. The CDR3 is CASSFLAGAANEQFF.

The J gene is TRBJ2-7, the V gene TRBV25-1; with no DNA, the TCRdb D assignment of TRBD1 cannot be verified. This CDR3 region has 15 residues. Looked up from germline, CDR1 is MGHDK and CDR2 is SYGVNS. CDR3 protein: CASGAPWTDPYEQYF.

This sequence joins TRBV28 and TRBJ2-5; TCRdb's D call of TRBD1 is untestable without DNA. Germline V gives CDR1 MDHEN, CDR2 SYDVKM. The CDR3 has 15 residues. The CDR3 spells CASLSLTDSQETQYF.

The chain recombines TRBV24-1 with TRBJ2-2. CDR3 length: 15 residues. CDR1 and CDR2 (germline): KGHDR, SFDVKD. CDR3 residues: CATSDPDGNTGELFF.

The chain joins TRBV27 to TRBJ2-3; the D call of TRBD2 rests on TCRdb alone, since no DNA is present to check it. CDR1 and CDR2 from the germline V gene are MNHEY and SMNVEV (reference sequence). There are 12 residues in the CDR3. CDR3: CASSGDSATQYF.

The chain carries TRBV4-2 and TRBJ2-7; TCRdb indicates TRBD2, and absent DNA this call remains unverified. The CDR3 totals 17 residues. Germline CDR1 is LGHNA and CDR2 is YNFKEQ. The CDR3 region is CASSQDSGTSGAYEQYF.

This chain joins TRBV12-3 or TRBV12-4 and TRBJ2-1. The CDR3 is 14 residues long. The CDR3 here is CASNVAGPGNEQFF.

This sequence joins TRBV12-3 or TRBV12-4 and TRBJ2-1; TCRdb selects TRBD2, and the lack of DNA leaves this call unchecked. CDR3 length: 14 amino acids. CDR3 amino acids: CASSSVREYNEQFF.